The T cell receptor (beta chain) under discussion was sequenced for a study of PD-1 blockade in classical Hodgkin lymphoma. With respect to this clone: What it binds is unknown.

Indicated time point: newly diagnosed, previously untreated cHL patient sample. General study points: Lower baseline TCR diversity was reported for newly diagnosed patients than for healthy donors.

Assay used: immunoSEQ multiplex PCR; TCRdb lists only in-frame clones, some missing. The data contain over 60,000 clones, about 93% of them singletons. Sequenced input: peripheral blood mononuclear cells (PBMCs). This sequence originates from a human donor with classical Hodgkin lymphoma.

Here the CDR3 DNA reads TGTGCCAGCTCCCCGTGGGGGGAGACCCAGTACTTC. Amino acids: CASSPWGETQYF. The chain uses TRBV19 and TRBJ2-5, with D perhaps matching TRBD1 or TRBD2 (5 bases each). CDR3 size: 12 residues. CDR1 is LNHDA, CDR2 SQIVND, per germline (reference sequence). V was trimmed by 9 bases and J by 5 bases, leaving 13 bases between them.